The sequence of this T cell receptor beta chain was determined in a study of T cells expressing NK-cell markers. Turning to the study itself: The TCR beta repertoires were obtained from sorted CD3+CD56+NKG2C+, CD3+CD56+NKG2C- and CD3+CD56-NKG2C+ T cells. Eight donors were sequenced, of whom seven were HCMV-seropositive, while the remaining one was HCMV-seronegative. Study observations and caveats: Certain NKG2C+ T cell clones were expanded, and their HCMV specificity remained unclear. A few donors showed these clonotypes also leading the CD3+CD56-NKG2C+ fraction.

The CDR3 runs 13 residues. Comment on this clonotype: Its antigen is still unknown.

Following a re-call of the 5' RACE reads, TCRdb has one entry per CDR3 protein and lacks DNA. The ten most abundant clones cover around 10% of a sample with 350,000 to 400,000 distinct CDR3 sequences. The chain carries TRBV12-3 or TRBV12-4 and TRBJ2-7; the D call of TRBD1 rests on TCRdb alone, since no DNA is present to check it. This TCR came from a woman between 45 and 60 years old in good health. The sequencing sample was made of blood T cells: a sorted CD56 or NKG2C T cell subset, CD4+ or CD8+ T cells, or bulk PBMC T cells (not recorded which). The CDR3 region is CASSALRGLEQYF.